This entry concerns a single T cell receptor beta chain. No antigen is known for it. Nothing much larger sits one base from this clone, and base qualities are not available. To sequence the TCRbeta CDR3 region, genomic DNA was isolated from the sorted cells. TCRbeta CDR3 regions were sequenced using the immunoSEQ Assay. In its TCRdb copy, this immuneACCESS table keeps in-frame sequences only and misses some clones. Where compared with another copy, unresolved V genes explain less than half of these, and the others have no known cause. The sample yields approximately 37,000 clones; around 84% were counted once. The top ten hold 1.5% to 2% of the sample. The trial excluded patients who had a history of autoimmune disease or were on systemic immunosuppression. Peripheral blood for TCR sequencing was collected from all dose cohorts at baseline, on cycle 4 day 1, and on cycle 7 day 1. The samples were drawn from a first-in-human, open-label, multicenter phase I dose-escalation trial of ivuxolimab. Adults with locally advanced or metastatic head and neck squamous cell, hepatocellular, melanoma or renal cell carcinoma were enrolled in the trial. Before TCR sequencing, CD4+ and CD8+ T cells were separately sorted from peripheral blood.

This sample was taken from a study of OX40 agonist ivuxolimab in advanced cancers. Concerning the study at large: Ivuxolimab, which targeted the costimulatory receptor OX40 (CD134), was an agonistic, fully human IgG2 monoclonal antibody. Partial responses occurred in three dose-escalation patients, of whom one had hepatocellular carcinoma and two had cutaneous melanoma. The purpose of peripheral TCRbeta sequencing was to test whether ivuxolimab changed TCR sequence diversity and led to clonal T-cell expansion. In the dose-escalation cohort, approximately 82% of patients were male, and the mean age was approximately 60 years, with a range of about 23 to 90. Among the roughly 52 dose-escalation patients, some 20 had hepatocellular carcinoma, approximately 15 melanoma, 9 renal cell carcinoma and 9 head and neck cancer. The monotherapy dose-escalation portion (N ≈ 52 patients) of the phase I ivuxolimab trial is reported in the paper. Intravenous ivuxolimab was administered to patients every 2 weeks at six dose levels: 0.01, 0.1, 0.3, 1.5, 3 and 10 mg/kg. Patients were allowed to have had prior anti-PD-1, anti-PD-L1 or anti-CTLA-4 therapy, and around two fifths of the dose-escalation patients had been treated with checkpoint inhibitors. Points the paper makes about the study in general: After ivuxolimab, more expanded clones were found on average in CD8+ T cells than in CD4+ T cells. Clonal expansion of both CD4+ and CD8+ blood T cells was observed from baseline to week 6 at doses 0.1 to 3.0 mg/kg. Low levels of normalized T-cell clonal expansion were also seen in some nonresponding patients. Which antigens the clonally expanded peripheral T cells were specific for was not determined. In partial responders in the 0.1-3.0 mg/kg groups, normalized peripheral clonal expansion was found to be among the lowest, especially among CD8+ T cells.

Taken from the germline V gene, the CDR1 and CDR2 loops are ENHRY and SYGVKD. Reading from cysteine to phenylalanine, the CDR3 counts 18 amino acids. The entry retains the CDR3 DNA only, 54 bases that are in frame from base 1. At the junction V is shortened by 4 bases and J by 3 bases; bases outside the gene matches: 12. The source is an adult with an advanced solid tumor such as melanoma, head and neck, liver or kidney cancer. The rearrangement combines TRBV10-3 with TRBJ2-1, and TRBD2 aligns with 10 junction nucleotides. The specimen was CD4+ or CD8+ T cells sorted from blood, collected in a trial of the OX40 agonist ivuxolimab. CDR3 protein: CAISVASGRVSSYNEQFF. The DNA sequence follows: TGTGCCATCAGTGTTGCCAGCGGGAGGGTATCTAGCTACAATGAGCAGTTCTTC.